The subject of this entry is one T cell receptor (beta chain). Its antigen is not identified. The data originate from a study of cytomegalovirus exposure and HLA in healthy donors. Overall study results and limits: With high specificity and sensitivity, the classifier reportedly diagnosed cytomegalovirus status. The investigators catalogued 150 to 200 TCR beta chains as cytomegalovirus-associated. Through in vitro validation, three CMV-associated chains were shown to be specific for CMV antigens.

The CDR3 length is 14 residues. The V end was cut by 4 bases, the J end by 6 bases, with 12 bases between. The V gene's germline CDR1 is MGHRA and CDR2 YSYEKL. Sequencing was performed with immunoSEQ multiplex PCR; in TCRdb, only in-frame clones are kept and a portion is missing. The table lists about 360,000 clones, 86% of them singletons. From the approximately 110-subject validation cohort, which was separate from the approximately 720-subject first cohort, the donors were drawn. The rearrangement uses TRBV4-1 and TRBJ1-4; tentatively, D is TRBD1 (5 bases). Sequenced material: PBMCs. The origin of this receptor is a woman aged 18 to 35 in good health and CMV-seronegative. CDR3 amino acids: CASSRAGLYEKLFF. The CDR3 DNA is TGCGCCAGCAGCCGGGCAGGGTTGTATGAAAAACTGTTTTTT.